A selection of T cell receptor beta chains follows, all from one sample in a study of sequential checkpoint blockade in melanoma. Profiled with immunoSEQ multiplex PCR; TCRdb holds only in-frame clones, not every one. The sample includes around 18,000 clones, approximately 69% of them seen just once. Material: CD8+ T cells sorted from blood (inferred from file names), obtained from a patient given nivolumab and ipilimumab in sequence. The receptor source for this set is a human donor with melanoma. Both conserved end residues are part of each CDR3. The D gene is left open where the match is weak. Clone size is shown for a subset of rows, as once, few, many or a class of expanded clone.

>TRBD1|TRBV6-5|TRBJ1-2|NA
CASSSGQALANYGYTF
TGTGCCAGCAGTTCGGGACAGGCACTAGCTAACTATGGCTACACCTTC
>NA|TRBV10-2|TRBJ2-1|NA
CASREPGNEQFF
TGCGCCAGCAGGGAGCCAGGGAATGAGCAGTTCTTC
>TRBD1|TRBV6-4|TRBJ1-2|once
CASSVHRTGRPSNYGYTF
TGTGCCAGCAGTGTCCACCGGACAGGGCGCCCTTCTAACTATGGCTACACCTTC
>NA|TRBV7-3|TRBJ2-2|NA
CASAKGAGELFF
TGTGCCAGCGCGAAGGGGGCCGGGGAGCTGTTTTTT
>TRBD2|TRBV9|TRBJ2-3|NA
CASSPGGDSADTQYF
TGTGCCAGCAGCCCGGGGGGGGACTCTGCAGATACGCAGTATTTT
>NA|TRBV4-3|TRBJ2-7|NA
CASSDGTHEQYF
TGCGCCAGCAGTGACGGGACACACGAGCAGTACTTC
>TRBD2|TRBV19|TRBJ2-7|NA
CASSIFSGGPSSYEQYF
TGTGCCAGTAGTATTTTTAGCGGGGGTCCATCGTCCTACGAGCAGTACTTC
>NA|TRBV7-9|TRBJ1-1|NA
CASSFGLAEAFF
TGTGCCAGCAGCTTTGGACTCGCTGAAGCTTTCTTT
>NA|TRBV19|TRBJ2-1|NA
CASSIGTRGYDEQFF
TGTGCCAGTAGTATTGGGACAAGAGGGTACGATGAGCAGTTCTTC
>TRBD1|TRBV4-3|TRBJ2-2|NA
CASSQAGTGGTGELFF
TGCGCCAGCAGCCAAGCCGGGACAGGAGGGACCGGGGAGCTGTTTTTT
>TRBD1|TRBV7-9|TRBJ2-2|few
CASSRILDRVGTGELFF
TGTGCCAGCAGCAGGATACTGGACAGGGTCGGCACCGGGGAGCTGTTTTTT
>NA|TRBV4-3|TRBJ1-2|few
CASSQQTATVGYTF
TGCGCCAGCAGCCAACAGACAGCGACCGTCGGCTACACCTTC
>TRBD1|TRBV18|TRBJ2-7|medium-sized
CASSSRQGAPYEQYF
TGTGCCAGCTCATCACGACAGGGGGCGCCCTACGAGCAGTACTTC
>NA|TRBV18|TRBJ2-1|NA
CASSPGSGYSSYNEQFF
TGTGCCAGCTCACCGGGAAGCGGATATAGCTCCTACAATGAGCAGTTCTTC
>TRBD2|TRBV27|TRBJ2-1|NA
CASSSIAGPYNEQFF
TGTGCCAGCAGTTCTATAGCGGGTCCCTACAATGAGCAGTTCTTC
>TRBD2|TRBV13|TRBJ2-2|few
CASTPARGASTGELFF
TGTGCCAGCACCCCCGCGCGGGGGGCGAGCACCGGGGAGCTGTTTTTT
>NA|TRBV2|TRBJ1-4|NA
CASSEAVGQGPRRLFF
TGTGCCAGCAGTGAAGCAGTAGGGCAGGGGCCCCGACGACTGTTTTTT
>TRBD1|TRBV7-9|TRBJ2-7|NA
CASSPMGQPYEQYF
TGTGCCAGCAGCCCTATGGGACAGCCCTACGAGCAGTACTTC
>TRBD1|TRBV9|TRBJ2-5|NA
CASSVGGQGAKTQYF
TGTGCCAGCAGCGTAGGAGGACAGGGGGCGAAGACCCAGTACTTC
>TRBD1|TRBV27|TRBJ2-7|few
CASSFGTGIHEQYF
TGTGCCAGCAGTTTTGGGACAGGGATCCACGAGCAGTACTTC
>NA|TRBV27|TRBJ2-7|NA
CASSFRGSYEQYF
TGTGCCAGCAGTTTCAGGGGATCCTACGAGCAGTACTTC
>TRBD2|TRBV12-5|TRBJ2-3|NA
CASGFSGRAGDTQYF
TGTGCTAGTGGTTTTAGCGGGAGGGCCGGGGATACGCAGTATTTT
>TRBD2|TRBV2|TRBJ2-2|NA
CATWSGGSSGLLTGELFF
TGTGCCACATGGAGTGGCGGCTCTAGCGGGCTTCTCACCGGGGAGCTGTTTTTT
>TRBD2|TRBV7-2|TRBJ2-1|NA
CASSPSGGYSYNEQFF
TGTGCCAGCAGCCCCTCCGGGGGGTACTCCTACAATGAGCAGTTCTTC
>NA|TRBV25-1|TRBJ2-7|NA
CASSDVRAEQYF
TGTGCCAGCAGTGACGTCAGGGCCGAGCAGTACTTC
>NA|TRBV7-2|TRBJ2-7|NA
CASSLAGAPYEQYF
TGTGCCAGCAGCTTAGCGGGGGCGCCCTACGAGCAGTACTTC
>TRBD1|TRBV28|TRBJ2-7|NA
CASTPRGRSYEQYF
TGTGCCAGCACCCCCAGGGGGAGATCCTACGAGCAGTACTTC
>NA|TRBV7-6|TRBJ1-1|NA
CASSLGKGLTEAFF
TGTGCCAGCAGCTTAGGGAAGGGGCTCACTGAAGCTTTCTTT
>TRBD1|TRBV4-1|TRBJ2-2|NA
CASSQARDRVGTGELFF
TGCGCCAGCAGCCAAGCTAGGGACAGGGTTGGCACCGGGGAGCTGTTTTTT
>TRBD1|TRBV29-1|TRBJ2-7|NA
CSVLTGGLLYEQYF
TGCAGCGTTCTGACAGGGGGCCTACTCTACGAGCAGTACTTC
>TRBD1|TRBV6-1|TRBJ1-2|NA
CASSTRTGRADGYTF
TGTGCCAGCAGTACCCGGACAGGGCGAGCGGATGGCTACACCTTC
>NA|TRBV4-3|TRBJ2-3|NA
CASSSRFGGSDTQYF
TGCGCCAGCAGCTCCCGGTTTGGGGGGTCAGATACGCAGTATTTT
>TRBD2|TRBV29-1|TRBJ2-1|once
CSVPGTTRYNEQFF
TGCAGCGTCCCCGGGACTACGCGCTACAATGAGCAGTTCTTC
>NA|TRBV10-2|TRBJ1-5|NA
CASSEDRSRQPQHF
TGCGCCAGCAGTGAGGATCGGTCTCGGCAGCCCCAGCATTTT
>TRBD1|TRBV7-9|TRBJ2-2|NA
CASSLAPGQPGTGELFF
TGTGCCAGCAGCTTAGCCCCGGGACAGCCGGGCACCGGGGAGCTGTTTTTT
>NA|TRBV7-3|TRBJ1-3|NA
CASSSPVEVRNTIYF
TGTGCCAGCAGCTCTCCGGTCGAGGTAAGAAACACCATATATTTT
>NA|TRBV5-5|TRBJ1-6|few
CASSLRDTSNRVEPLHF
TGTGCCAGCAGCTTACGCGACACATCCAACAGGGTGGAGCCCCTCCACTTT
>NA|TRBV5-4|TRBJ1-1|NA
CASSSGVPVTANTEAFF
TGTGCCAGCAGCTCAGGGGTCCCAGTGACGGCGAACACTGAAGCTTTCTTT
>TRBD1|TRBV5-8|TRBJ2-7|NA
CASSTGDRNYEQYF
TGTGCCAGCAGCACCGGGGACAGGAATTACGAGCAGTACTTC
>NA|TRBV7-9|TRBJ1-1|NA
CASSSSGVLNTEAFF
TGTGCCAGCAGCTCCTCAGGGGTTTTGAACACTGAAGCTTTCTTT
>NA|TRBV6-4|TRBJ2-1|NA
CASSDRTDSYNEQFF
TGTGCCAGCAGTGACCGGACTGACTCCTACAATGAGCAGTTCTTC
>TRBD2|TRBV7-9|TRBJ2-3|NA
CASSLTSGSTDTQYF
TGTGCCAGCAGCTTGACTAGCGGAAGCACAGATACGCAGTATTTT
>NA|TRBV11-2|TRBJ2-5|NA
CASSLIGGFQETQYF
TGTGCCAGCAGCTTAATCGGGGGTTTCCAAGAGACCCAGTACTTC
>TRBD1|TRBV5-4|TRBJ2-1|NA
CASSQDKGTGWNNEQFF
TGCGCCAGCAGCCAAGATAAGGGGACAGGGTGGAACAATGAGCAGTTCTTC
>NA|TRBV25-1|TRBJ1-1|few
CASSEGRSMGADTEAFF
TGTGCCAGCAGTGAAGGGAGATCTATGGGGGCCGACACTGAAGCTTTCTTT
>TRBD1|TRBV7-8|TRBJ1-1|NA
CASSPGTVWGTEAFF
TGTGCCAGCAGCCCTGGGACAGTGTGGGGCACTGAAGCTTTCTTT
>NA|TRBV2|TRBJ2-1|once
CASSESSSYNEQFF
TGTGCCAGCAGTGAAAGTAGCTCCTACAATGAGCAGTTCTTC
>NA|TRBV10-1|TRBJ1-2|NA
CASDPPPRTNYGYTF
TGCGCCAGCGACCCCCCCCCGAGGACTAACTATGGCTACACCTTC
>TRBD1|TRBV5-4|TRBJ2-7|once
CASSSQGDSQHEQYF
TGTGCCAGCAGCTCACAGGGGGACAGTCAACACGAGCAGTACTTC
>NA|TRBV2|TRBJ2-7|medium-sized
CASSDWGPEQYF
TGTGCCAGCAGTGATTGGGGGCCCGAGCAGTACTTC
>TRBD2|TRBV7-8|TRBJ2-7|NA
CASSTQGGSGSYEQYF
TGTGCCAGCAGCACCCAGGGGGGTAGCGGGAGCTACGAGCAGTACTTC
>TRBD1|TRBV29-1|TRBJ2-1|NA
CSATGVFKNEQFF
TGCAGCGCAACAGGGGTTTTTAAGAATGAGCAGTTCTTC
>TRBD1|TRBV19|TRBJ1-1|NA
CASLTGVNTEAFF
TGTGCCAGCCTGACAGGGGTAAACACTGAAGCTTTCTTT
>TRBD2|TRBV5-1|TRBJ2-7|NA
CASSLDSGSRSSYEQYF
TGCGCCAGCAGCTTGGATAGCGGGAGCAGGAGCTCCTACGAGCAGTACTTC
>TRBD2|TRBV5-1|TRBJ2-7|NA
CASSRLAGGDEQYF
TGCGCCAGCAGCCGGCTAGCGGGAGGGGACGAGCAGTACTTC
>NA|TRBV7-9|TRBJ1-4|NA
CASSLTLAGVKEKLFF
TGTGCCAGCAGCCTCACACTCGCAGGGGTGAAGGAAAAACTGTTTTTT
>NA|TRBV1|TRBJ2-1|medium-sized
CTSSQGPRRATGQFF
TGCACCAGCAGCCAAGGGCCTCGACGGGCGACGGGACAGTTCTTC